This TCR beta chain came from a study of T-cell reconstitution after alpha-beta-depleted transplantation in children. Study results and caveats: After transplant, at about two months, alpha-beta T cells were reportedly derived from several hundred expanded graft clones.

Researchers prepared the TCRbeta library using unique molecular identifiers, the study reports. TCRdb ran MiXCR on the PCR reads and lists one entry per CDR3 protein. The sample has under 75,000 distinct CDR3 sequences; about 11% are singletons. Trimming shortened V by 3 bases and J by 1 base, and 12 bases separated the two germline ends. Germline V gene data show CDR1 as MDHEN and CDR2 as SYDVKM. This CDR3 spans 15 amino acids. This clonotype was observed at least ten times. Its target is not known. The sequences come from PBMCs, collected before TCRalphabeta/CD19-depleted stem cell transplant. The clonotype comes from a boy between 5 and 17 years old with acute myeloid leukemia, due to receive a stem cell transplant. The chain couples TRBV28 to TRBJ1-1; D not certain. CDR3 bases: TGTGCCAGCAGTTTCCTAGGATACCCGAACACTGAAGCTTTCTTT. It codes for CASSFLGYPNTEAFF.